This T cell receptor (beta chain) was observed in a study of T cell changes during pregnancy in multiple sclerosis. Sequencing used immunoSEQ multiplex PCR; TCRdb keeps in-frame clones, though not all of them. The sample holds 85,000 to 110,000 clones, roughly nine tenths seen once. Germline V gene lookup returns CDR1 SGHTA and CDR2 FQGTGA. V lost 3 bases, J lost 4 bases, and 15 bases stayed unmatched. CDR3 length equals 18 residues. The sample in question was peripheral blood, obtained after pregnancy. V gene TRBV7-3 combines with J gene TRBJ2-3; the match to TRBD1 covers 8 bases. The clonotype originates from a female donor with multiple sclerosis, enrolled in a pregnancy study. The CDR3 sequence: CASSLGVRTGRGADTQYF. The CDR3 bases are TGTGCCAGCAGCTTGGGGGTACGGACAGGGCGTGGGGCAGATACGCAGTATTTT.